This entry describes one T cell receptor (beta chain). Its specificity is not known. Additional DNA sequences in this sample encode the identical CDR3. Expressed TCRB transcripts were sequenced because the entire RNA isolate underwent reverse transcription. Naive, central memory and regulatory T cell samples came to a mean of around 3.3 million reads. Only in-frame clones appear in the TCRdb table, and some are missing; sequencing was by immunoSEQ multiplex PCR. The sample includes about 160,000 clones, approximately 8% seen only once; the top ten take approximately 0.87%. These data belong to a study of beta chain features in type 1 diabetes. General observations from the study: Across all four CD4+ subsets, people with type 1 diabetes showed modestly shorter TCRB CDR3s. For type 1 diabetes patients, VDJ junctions showed fewer insertions and more deletions.

There are 14 residues in the CDR3. The V and J ends lost 8 bases and 4 bases, in that order; junction bases with no gene match: 4. Germline CDR1 reads LNHDA; CDR2 reads SQIVND (reference sequence). The rearrangement joins TRBV19 to TRBJ1-5; TRBD1 matches 11 bases. This TCR was recovered from a woman between 40 and 55 years old with type 1 diabetes. The specimen was central memory CD4+ T cells from blood. This CDR3 reads CASSGTGGNQPQHF. The CDR3 DNA is TGTGCCAGTTCGGGGACAGGGGGAAATCAGCCCCAGCATTTT.